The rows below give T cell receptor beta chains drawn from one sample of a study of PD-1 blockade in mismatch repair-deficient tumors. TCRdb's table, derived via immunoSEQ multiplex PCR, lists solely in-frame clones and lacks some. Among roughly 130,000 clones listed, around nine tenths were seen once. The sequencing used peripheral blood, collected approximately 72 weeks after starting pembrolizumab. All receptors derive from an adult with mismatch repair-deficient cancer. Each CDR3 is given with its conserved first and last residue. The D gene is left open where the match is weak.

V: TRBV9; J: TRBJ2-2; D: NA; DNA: TGTGCCAGCAGCCCTGCTAGCTTACCGGACACCGGGGAGCTGTTTTTT; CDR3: CASSPASLPDTGELFF
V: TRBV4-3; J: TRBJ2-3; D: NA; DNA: TGCGCCAGCAGCCAAGAAGACCGCCCTAGCACAGATACGCAGTATTTT; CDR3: CASSQEDRPSTDTQYF
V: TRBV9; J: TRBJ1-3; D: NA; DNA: TGTGCCAGCAGCGTAGCTACGGGCGCGAACTCTGGAAACACCATATATTTT; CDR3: CASSVATGANSGNTIYF
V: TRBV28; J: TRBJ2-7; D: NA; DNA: TGTGCCAGCAGTTTGGCCTACGAGCAGTACTTC; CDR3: CASSLAYEQYF
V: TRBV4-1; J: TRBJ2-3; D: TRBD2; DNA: TGCGCCAGCAGCCAAGACTTTGGACTAGCGGGAGGGGATACGCAGTATTTT; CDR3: CASSQDFGLAGGDTQYF
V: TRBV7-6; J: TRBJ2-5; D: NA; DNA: TGTGCCAGCAGCTTAGCGCGAGACAACCAAGAGACCCAGTACTTC; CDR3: CASSLARDNQETQYF
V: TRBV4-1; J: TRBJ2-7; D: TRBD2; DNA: TGCGCCAGCAGCTCCCGACTAGCGGACTCCTACGAGCAGTACTTC; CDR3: CASSSRLADSYEQYF
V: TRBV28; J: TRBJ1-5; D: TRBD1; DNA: TGTGCCAGCAGTGCGATGACAGGGTCAGTGTATCAGCCCCAGCATTTT; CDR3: CASSAMTGSVYQPQHF
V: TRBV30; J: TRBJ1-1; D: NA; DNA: TGTGCCTGGAGCAGGGAAACTGAAGCTTTCTTT; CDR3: CAWSRETEAFF
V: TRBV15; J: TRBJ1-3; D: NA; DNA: TGTGCCACGGGGGAGGGGGTAGGTGGAAACACCATATATTTT; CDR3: CATGEGVGGNTIYF
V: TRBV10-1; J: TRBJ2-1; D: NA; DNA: TGCGCCAGCAGTGAGTATTCCGGGCTCGCTAATGGTCAGTTCTTC; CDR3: CASSEYSGLANGQFF
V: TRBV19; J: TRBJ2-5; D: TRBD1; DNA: TGTGCCAGTAGTACCGGGACAGAAGAGACCCAGTACTTC; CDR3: CASSTGTEETQYF
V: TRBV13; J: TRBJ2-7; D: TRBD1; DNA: TGTGCCAGCAGCCCCAGAACCGGGACAGGGGGGGGCCCCTACGAGCAGTACTTC; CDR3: CASSPRTGTGGGPYEQYF
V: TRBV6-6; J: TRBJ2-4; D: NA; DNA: TGTGCCAGCAGTTACAGGGGGGCCAAAAACATTCAGTACTTC; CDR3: CASSYRGAKNIQYF
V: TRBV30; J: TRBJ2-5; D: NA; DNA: TGTGCCTGGAGTCCCGCCCGGGCCCTCCAAGAGACCCAGTACTTC; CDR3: CAWSPARALQETQYF
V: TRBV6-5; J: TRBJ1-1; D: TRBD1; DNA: TGTGCCAGCAACTCAGGGGGCATAGGGCTTGAAGCTTTCTTT; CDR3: CASNSGGIGLEAFF
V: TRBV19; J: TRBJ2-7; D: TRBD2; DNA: TGTGCCAGTAGCGCGGGACTAACCTACGAGCAGTACTTC; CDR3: CASSAGLTYEQYF
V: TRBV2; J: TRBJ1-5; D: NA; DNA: TGTGCCAGCAGGGGGGGACACCTTAGCAATCAGCCCCAGCATTTT; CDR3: CASRGGHLSNQPQHF
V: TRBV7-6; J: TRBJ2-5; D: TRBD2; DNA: TGTGCCAGCAGCTTAGGCGCGGGGAGGGGAACGGGGTACGAGACCCAGTACTTC; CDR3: CASSLGAGRGTGYETQYF
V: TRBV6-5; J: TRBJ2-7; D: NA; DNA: TGTGCCAGCAGTCCGACAGGAGCCGCCTACGAGCAGTACTTC; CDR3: CASSPTGAAYEQYF
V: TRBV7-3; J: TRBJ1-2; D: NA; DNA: TGTGCCAGCAGCTTAACGGGATCAGTTTATGGCTACACCTTC; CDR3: CASSLTGSVYGYTF
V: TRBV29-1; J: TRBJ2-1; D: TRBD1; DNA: TGCAGCGTGGAAGCGGGACAGGGGGTCAATGAGCAGTTCTTC; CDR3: CSVEAGQGVNEQFF